This T cell receptor beta chain was found in a study of cytomegalovirus exposure and HLA in healthy donors (dated by TCRdb to the late 2010s). Study-wide context: According to an earlier analysis of 550 to 750 of the donors, about 190 million T cells yielded over 100 million unique TCR beta sequences and approximately 300 Gb of sequence data. An early release that covered some 640 HLA-typed donors contained about 300 gigabases of sequencing data and about 84 million unique TCR sequences. Among the roughly 400 genotyped donors, around 81% belonged to the genetic ancestry cluster associated with self-reported Caucasian donors. The study was designed to test whether signatures of past pathogen exposure could be identified by cataloging public T cell receptors. Using immunosequencing, the study profiled T cell repertoires from about 610 subjects and related those repertoires to cytomegalovirus serostatus. In addition to the first cohort of hundreds of subjects, a separate validation cohort of about 120 different subjects was used. To predict cytomegalovirus infection status, the study combined high-throughput TCR immunosequencing, statistical association of individual TCRs with disease status, and machine learning. A later analysis re-examined previously published TCR beta repertoires from more than 650 donors and added high-resolution HLA genotyping to investigate patterns of TCR occurrence. The later analysis used no new phenotypic data to find candidate immune exposures, relying instead on TCR beta sequences and their occurrence across donors. In an earlier analysis of a few hundred of the donors, high-throughput TCR beta sequencing was used to judge whether each TCR beta V gene segment behaved as functional or pseudogenic. Donor age, sex, ethnicity and CMV serostatus were compiled together with the repertoire data. In a later genetic analysis, genome-wide SNP genotypes for about three fifths of the roughly 670 donors were used, and that subset was treated as a discovery cohort. Every discovery cohort repertoire had been produced on one sequencing platform. Class I and class II HLA loci were covered by the typing at four-digit resolution. Typing coverage differed by locus: A, B, C, DRB1 and DQB1 were typed in about 620-630 donors, DQA1 in about 550, DPA1 in roughly 590, and DPB1 in 400 to 480. Because of strong linkage in the cohort, 5 or 6 DR-DQ haplotypes were treated as single units for association and clustering. On average, 235,054 unique TCR beta nucleotide sequences were sequenced per donor among 300 to 500 genotyped donors of the cohort, with about 19% of those sequences being non-productive.

On the study overall, not on this receptor specifically: Most TCR sequences were observed very rarely across donors, whereas some public TCRs were present in many individuals. The authors suggested that the approach could potentially be generalized to other disease states and immunological phenotypes. Sequencing depth was assumed to be roughly uniform across donors in the presence/absence analyses, though that assumption may not hold. A later analysis found that most CMV-associated TCR beta chains appeared HLA-restricted, with HLA associations seemingly driven largely by CMV exposure. Because the 87-base-pair reads could not distinguish some IMGT-functional V segments, including TRBV6-2 and TRBV6-3, those segments were excluded. About 17 rarely observed V segments, including chromosome 9 orphons, were excluded from the earlier analysis of some 590 of the donors because counts were too low. Linkage disequilibrium might explain the correlated functional status among segregating V segments, but an unknown experimental factor could not be excluded. A later genetic analysis reported fewer N-insertions in productive TCRs among donors in an Asian-associated ancestry cluster than the roughly 620-donor mean. In a later genetic analysis, a missense DCLRE1C variant was associated with V-gene and J-gene trimming of TCR beta chains, and the association was replicated in an independent cohort. An earlier analysis of approximately 540 of the donors showed that most TCR beta V segments appeared in productive rearrangements either about 87% or about 30% of the time, which broadly matched IMGT annotations. Compared with equally common non-associated chains, HLA-associated TCR beta chains in a later analysis were more clonally expanded and had lower generation probabilities. In a later analysis, around 15,000 TCR beta sequences were associated with specific HLA alleles at a false discovery rate of 0.05. A further reported finding was that TCR beta sequences accurately predicted the HLA-A and HLA-B alleles for most subjects in the first cohort. A later analysis found that TCR association rates varied across HLA loci, with DRB1 alleles showing the most associated TCRs and HLA-C alleles the fewest. A total of about 150 TCR beta chains were listed by the study as associated with cytomegalovirus. The only immune exposure information available for the cohort was CMV serostatus. Several of the top co-occurrence clusters appeared to be linked to parvovirus B19, influenza, CMV and Epstein-Barr virus, according to a later analysis. The classifier was reported to diagnose cytomegalovirus status with high specificity and sensitivity in both the original cohort and the validation cohort. Because some donors lacked HLA typing at each locus, the association tests relied only on the typed subset. This cohort had only TCR beta chains sequenced, and the lack of alpha or paired-chain data limited which features could be detected. In vitro tests confirmed that three of the cytomegalovirus-associated TCR beta chains recognize cytomegalovirus antigens. A cluster of highly shared sequence variants was judged likely to be a technical artifact of the sequencing pipeline. When HLA alleles, especially DR and DQ, strongly co-occurred, attributing TCR associations to individual alleles was difficult.

For this chain, trimming is 3 bases at the V end and 3 bases at the J end, and the number of junction bases without a gene match is 8. CDR1 MNHNS and CDR2 SASEGT were looked up in the germline V gene. There are 16 amino acids in the CDR3, from cysteine to phenylalanine inclusive. Solely the CDR3 DNA is kept, with 48 bases framed from the first base. Libraries were prepared through the immunoSEQ multiplex PCR assay. For the multiplex PCR, a mixture combining 60 forward primers for TCR Vbeta segments and 13 reverse primers for TCR Jbeta segments was used. The CDR3 region of rearranged TCR beta genes was amplified from genomic DNA by a multiplex PCR assay. The Illumina HiSeq System was used to sequence the amplified TCR beta libraries as 87-base-pair reads. Concerning the study's data processing: Across the 670 or so repertoires, a later analysis counted roughly 84 million unique TCR beta chains, 9.5 million to 12 million of which were shared by at least two donors. To remove PCR and sequencing errors, raw reads were error-corrected and collapsed into unique sequences using a nearest-neighbor algorithm that merged closely related sequences. CDR3 sequences were aligned to IMGT reference sequences to assign V, D and J gene segments. For a sequence to be retained, a match of at least six nucleotides was required to both a V gene segment and a J gene segment. Rearrangements were classified as productive when the CDR3 lacked stop codons and remained in frame with V and J, and all other rearrangements were classified as non-productive. Following IMGT convention, CDR3 was defined as the stretch from the second conserved V-encoded cysteine to the conserved J-encoded phenylalanine. In an earlier analysis of approximately 500 of the donors, sequences lacking an unambiguous match to a single V gene segment were excluded. An earlier analysis of 587 of the donors classified V segments as functional when productive rearrangements were above 56.7% and as segregating when the standard deviation between donors was above 5%. To diagnose cytomegalovirus status from the catalog of TCR beta chain sequences, a statistical classification framework was built. V and J gene assignment, in a later analysis, came from comparing TCR nucleotide sequences with IMGT/GENE-DB human TR gene sequences. A later analysis assigned CDR3 sequences and most-parsimonious VDJ recombination scenarios with the TCRdist pipeline. In a later analysis, each TCR beta chain was defined by its CDR3 amino acid sequence together with its V-gene family, and reads lacking a unique V-gene family were excluded. To address suspected cross-contamination and a sequencing artifact, a later analysis removed under 600 highly shared, low-generation-probability nucleotide sequences. In a later analysis, a clonal expansion index for each public chain was calculated from normalized within-repertoire ranks of inferred template counts. In a later analysis, generation probabilities were computed using a VDJ recombination model fitted to out-of-frame rearrangements, and the results were checked against IGoR. Hypergeometric tests were used in a later analysis to score TCR-TCR, TCR-HLA and TCR-CMV co-occurrence, with a repertoire-size bias correction applied to the TCR pairs. False discovery rates were estimated in a later analysis by permuting HLA or CMV assignments 20 times. In a later analysis, co-occurring TCRs were grouped with DBSCAN, and TCRdist sequence similarity was added when clustering was performed within HLA-allele-positive subsets. Co-occurrence clustering excluded repertoires with fewer than 30,000 or more than 120,000 public chains, plus five with anomalous nucleotide sharing. Not all clones reach the TCRdb copy of this immuneACCESS table, which keeps in-frame sequences only. Checked studies attribute under half of the gap to unresolved V genes and leave the rest unexplained. The DNA was the basis for D and trimming; V, J and clone size are from that table. Counted in this sample were approximately 190,000 clones; about 81% of them appeared once. Approximately 0.74% of the sample is taken by the ten largest.

Comments on this clone: Its specific antigen is unknown. The sample holds no much larger clone one base away, and base qualities are not on file.

The cohort comprised more than 550 healthy bone marrow donors. Cohort members were all nominally healthy when sampled, although unrecorded immune exposures were likely present. The donor was CMV seronegative and was included in the group of 352 seronegative cohort members. Each donor provided a peripheral blood sample, and peripheral blood mononuclear cells were used for TCR beta sequencing. Genomic DNA was extracted from the blood cell samples with the Qiagen DNeasy Blood Extraction Kit. The chain joins TRBV6-1 to TRBJ2-3, with 8 middle bases fitting TRBD2. The TCR comes from a woman between 18 and 30 years old in good health and CMV-seronegative. The material sequenced was PBMCs. For the CDR3, the sequence is CASSETGGGMTDTQYF. The DNA reads TGTGCCAGCAGTGAGACCGGGGGGGGCATGACAGATACGCAGTATTTT.